This T cell receptor (beta chain) originates from a study of neurological immune-mediated disorders. The table lists this clonotype with many counts. The antigen remains undetermined. A single record per CDR3 protein comes from TCRdb applying MiXCR to the 5' RACE reads. The sample carries 50,000 or so distinct CDR3 sequences, around 10% recorded once. V was clipped by 8 bases and J by 6 bases; unmatched bases: 7. Per germline, CDR1 DFQATT and CDR2 SNEGSKA (reference sequence). The CDR3 covers 12 residues. General study results and limits: Because no CDR3 amino acid sequences were shared across subjects by expanded clones, private repertoires were suggested in all groups. Patients with HTLV-1-associated myelopathy showed the most TCR clonal expansion. Those with multiple sclerosis showed the least, falling below healthy controls.

Unsorted libraries were prepared from 2 million PBMCs that had been stored at -80 C. The sequencing input was PBMCs. The clonotype was recovered from a woman aged 40 to 50 with HTLV-1-associated myelopathy (HAM/TSP). The chain employs TRBV20-1 and TRBJ1-2; 9 nucleotides agree with TRBD1. CDR3 in amino acids: CSSMDRGNGYTF. The CDR3 nucleotides are TGCAGTTCGATGGACAGGGGAAATGGCTACACCTTC.